This T cell receptor (beta chain) came from a study of control samples from healthy donors and cancer patients. This table comes from immunoSEQ multiplex PCR, and its TCRdb copy is limited to in-frame clones, with some not included. The sample shows around 120,000 clones, 88% of them seen only once. The CDR3 is 14 residues long. Losses at the gene ends were 0 bases for V and 9 bases for J; bases not matched to a gene: 3. V usage is TRBV5-3 and J usage is TRBJ1-6; 7 bases align to TRBD1. TRBV5-3 is labeled an ORF, and its function is uncertain. The receptor was derived from a man between 35 and 55 years old in good health. The specimen sequenced was blood. The CDR3 DNA reads as TGTGCCAGAAGCTTGGTGTCAGGGGGTTCACCCCTCCACTTT. This sequence encodes CARSLVSGGSPLHF.